This TCR beta chain emerged from a study of cytomegalovirus exposure and HLA in healthy donors. This clone was picked up a small number of times. A multiplex PCR was run with 60 Vbeta primers and 13 Jbeta primers. Measured with immunoSEQ multiplex PCR; TCRdb has only the in-frame clones, and not every one. Of roughly 160,000 clones in the sample, 60% to 80% were seen once. Deletions cut 4 bases from V and 2 bases from J, with 18 bases between. The CDR3 runs 18 residues. Germline V gene sequence: CDR1 MGHDK, CDR2 SYGVNS. This chain uses TRBV25-1 with TRBJ2-6, with D tentatively TRBD1 (5 bases). This sequence originates from a man aged 18 to 29 in good health and CMV-seropositive. Sequencing used PBMCs. CDR3 amino acids: CASSAQGLMIPGANVLTF. For the CDR3, the DNA is TGTGCCAGCAGTGCCCAGGGTCTGATGATCCCTGGGGCCAACGTCCTGACTTTC.